This T cell receptor (beta chain) was identified during a study of cytomegalovirus exposure and HLA in healthy donors. About the research overall: About 79% of 300 to 450 genotyped donors fell in the Caucasian-associated ancestry cluster. Study-level results: A later analysis showed that HLA-associated TCR beta chains had undergone more clonal expansion than equally common others. Follow-up analysis found HLA locus-dependent TCR association rates, highest for DRB1 and lowest for HLA-C.

After removal of 2 bases from V and 4 bases from J, the junction contained 4 bases not matched to a gene. This CDR3 has 15 residues. The germline V gene encodes CDR1 MNHNY and CDR2 SVGAGI (reference sequence). Regarding this clone: Its antigen is unidentified.

The PCR was carried out with 60 Vbeta primers and 13 Jbeta primers. This table comes from immunoSEQ multiplex PCR, and its TCRdb copy is limited to in-frame clones, with some not included. This sample has around 160,000 clones, with around 80% found just once. The V call is TRBV6-6, the J call TRBJ2-5, with 10 bases matching TRBD1. This clonotype was obtained from a man in his forties in good health and CMV-seropositive. Specimen: PBMCs. CDR3 protein: CASSYPGQGLETQYF. CDR3 coding DNA: TGTGCCAGCAGTTACCCGGGACAGGGGTTAGAGACCCAGTACTTC.